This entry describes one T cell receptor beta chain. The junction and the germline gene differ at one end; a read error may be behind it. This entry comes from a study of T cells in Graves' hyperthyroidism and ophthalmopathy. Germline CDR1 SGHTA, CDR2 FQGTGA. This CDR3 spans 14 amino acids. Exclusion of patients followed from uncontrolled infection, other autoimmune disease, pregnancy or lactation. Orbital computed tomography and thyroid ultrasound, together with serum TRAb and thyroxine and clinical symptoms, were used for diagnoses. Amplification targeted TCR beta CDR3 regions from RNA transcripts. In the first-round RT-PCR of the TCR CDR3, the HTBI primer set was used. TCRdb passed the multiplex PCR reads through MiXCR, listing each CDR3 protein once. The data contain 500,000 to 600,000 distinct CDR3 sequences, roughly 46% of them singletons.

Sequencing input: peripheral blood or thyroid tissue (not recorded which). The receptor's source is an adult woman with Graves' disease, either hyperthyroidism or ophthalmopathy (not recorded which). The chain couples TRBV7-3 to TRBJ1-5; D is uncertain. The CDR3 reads CASSPREDVETQHF. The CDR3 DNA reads TGCGCCAGCAGCCCCCGGGAGGATGTGGAGACCCAGCATTTT.